This record looks at one T cell receptor beta chain sequence and its context. These data belong to a study of technical replicates of blood from four donors. Libraries were prepared by immunoSEQ multiplex PCR; TCRdb keeps only in-frame clonotypes and omits some of them. The repertoire holds roughly 82,000 clones, approximately 90% seen once, with 0.27% in the top ten. Germline CDR1 is GTSNPN and CDR2 is SVGIG (reference sequence). The ends were cut back, 3 bases at V and 5 bases at J, with 13 bases in the middle. The CDR3 runs 13 residues. The source is a human donor in good health. The chain links TRBV30 to TRBJ2-5, with TRBD2 as a possible D gene (5 bases). What was sequenced was T cells isolated from PBMCs. The CDR3 loop reads CAWSEGSRETQYF. CDR3 coding DNA: TGTGCCTGGAGCGAGGGTTCCCGGGAGACCCAGTACTTC. Full variable domain (rest looked up from reference TRBV30 and TRBJ2-5): SQTIHQWPATLVQPVGSPLSLECTVEGTSNPNLYWYRQAAGRGLQLLFYSVGIGQISSEVPQNLSASRPQDRQFILSSKKLLLSDSGFYLCAWSEGSRETQYFGPGTRLLVL.